This is a list of T cell receptor beta chains from one sample in a study of blood T cells in healthy people across ages. Via MiXCR, TCRdb re-called the 5' RACE reads, giving one row per CDR3 protein. Here the sample spans approximately 2,000,000 distinct CDR3 sequences, approximately 40% being singletons. Sequences were obtained from blood. The receptors were gathered from a human donor in good health. CDR3s leave out the opening cysteine and the closing phenylalanine or tryptophan.

v_gene: TRBV20-1
j_gene: TRBJ1-2
CDR3aa: SATGGGYNYGYT

v_gene: TRBV7-2
j_gene: TRBJ1-5
CDR3aa: ASSLEVGGWQPQH

v_gene: TRBV10-3
j_gene: TRBJ1-4
CDR3aa: AISGGGDEKLF

v_gene: TRBV12-3/TRBV12-4
j_gene: TRBJ1-2
CDR3aa: ASSPDTGYGYT

v_gene: TRBV7-3
j_gene: TRBJ2-5
CDR3aa: ASSLTGTGGWETQY

v_gene: TRBV3-1
j_gene: TRBJ2-7
CDR3aa: ASSRTGVFYEQY

v_gene: TRBV27
j_gene: TRBJ2-5
CDR3aa: ASSPSRGGIAWEQY

v_gene: TRBV29-1
j_gene: TRBJ2-5
CDR3aa: SVGDSRGRAQY

v_gene: TRBV29-1
j_gene: TRBJ2-1
CDR3aa: SVVGLSRGWYNEQF

v_gene: TRBV7-2
j_gene: TRBJ2-5
CDR3aa: ASSLLAGRTQY

v_gene: TRBV10-3
j_gene: NA
CDR3aa: AIRGGTGASYEQY

v_gene: TRBV7-9
j_gene: TRBJ2-2
CDR3aa: ASSLGLTVKDTGELF

v_gene: TRBV6-2/TRBV6-3
j_gene: TRBJ2-5
CDR3aa: ASSRNRDQETQY

v_gene: TRBV4-3
j_gene: TRBJ1-2
CDR3aa: ASSQVIGQTNYGYT

v_gene: TRBV24-1
j_gene: TRBJ1-2
CDR3aa: ATSDRTPGYGYT

v_gene: TRBV29-1
j_gene: TRBJ1-2
CDR3aa: SVVAMWGTESPGTYGYT

v_gene: TRBV4-1
j_gene: TRBJ2-7
CDR3aa: ASSQGAGQIFAEQY

v_gene: TRBV7-2
j_gene: TRBJ1-5
CDR3aa: ASSSNPGSAQPQH

v_gene: TRBV7-7
j_gene: TRBJ2-1
CDR3aa: TSSSPPPHRSGGAHNEQF

v_gene: TRBV5-1
j_gene: TRBJ1-2
CDR3aa: ASSVTGTTLDYGYT

v_gene: TRBV15
j_gene: TRBJ2-7
CDR3aa: ATNRDRRPYEQY

v_gene: TRBV12-3/TRBV12-4
j_gene: TRBJ2-2
CDR3aa: ASSFLVGTQGGTGELF

v_gene: TRBV5-1
j_gene: TRBJ2-1
CDR3aa: ASSFQLAGVNGQF

v_gene: TRBV4-3
j_gene: TRBJ2-1
CDR3aa: ASSRTGTDYYNEQF

v_gene: TRBV13
j_gene: TRBJ2-7
CDR3aa: ASSYGQGRVSYEQY

v_gene: TRBV12-3/TRBV12-4
j_gene: TRBJ1-2
CDR3aa: ASSPPGLLYGYT

v_gene: TRBV12-3/TRBV12-4
j_gene: TRBJ1-6
CDR3aa: ASSLAGEGGNSPLH

v_gene: TRBV12-3/TRBV12-4
j_gene: TRBJ1-1
CDR3aa: ASSIQGGNTEAF

v_gene: TRBV7-9
j_gene: TRBJ1-2
CDR3aa: ASSSGTSNGYT

v_gene: TRBV6-1
j_gene: TRBJ2-7
CDR3aa: VSSPNRGPSYEQY

v_gene: TRBV25-1
j_gene: TRBJ1-1
CDR3aa: ASSGTGRTEAF

v_gene: TRBV10-3
j_gene: TRBJ1-6
CDR3aa: AIRPMEGSPLH

v_gene: TRBV2
j_gene: TRBJ2-1
CDR3aa: ASSRGRNEQF

v_gene: TRBV15
j_gene: TRBJ2-5
CDR3aa: ATSRGTYQETQY

v_gene: TRBV20-1
j_gene: TRBJ1-4
CDR3aa: SASKGEKLF

v_gene: TRBV7-9
j_gene: TRBJ1-6
CDR3aa: ASSPAQSPLH

v_gene: TRBV12-3/TRBV12-4
j_gene: TRBJ1-1
CDR3aa: ASSLLYTEAF